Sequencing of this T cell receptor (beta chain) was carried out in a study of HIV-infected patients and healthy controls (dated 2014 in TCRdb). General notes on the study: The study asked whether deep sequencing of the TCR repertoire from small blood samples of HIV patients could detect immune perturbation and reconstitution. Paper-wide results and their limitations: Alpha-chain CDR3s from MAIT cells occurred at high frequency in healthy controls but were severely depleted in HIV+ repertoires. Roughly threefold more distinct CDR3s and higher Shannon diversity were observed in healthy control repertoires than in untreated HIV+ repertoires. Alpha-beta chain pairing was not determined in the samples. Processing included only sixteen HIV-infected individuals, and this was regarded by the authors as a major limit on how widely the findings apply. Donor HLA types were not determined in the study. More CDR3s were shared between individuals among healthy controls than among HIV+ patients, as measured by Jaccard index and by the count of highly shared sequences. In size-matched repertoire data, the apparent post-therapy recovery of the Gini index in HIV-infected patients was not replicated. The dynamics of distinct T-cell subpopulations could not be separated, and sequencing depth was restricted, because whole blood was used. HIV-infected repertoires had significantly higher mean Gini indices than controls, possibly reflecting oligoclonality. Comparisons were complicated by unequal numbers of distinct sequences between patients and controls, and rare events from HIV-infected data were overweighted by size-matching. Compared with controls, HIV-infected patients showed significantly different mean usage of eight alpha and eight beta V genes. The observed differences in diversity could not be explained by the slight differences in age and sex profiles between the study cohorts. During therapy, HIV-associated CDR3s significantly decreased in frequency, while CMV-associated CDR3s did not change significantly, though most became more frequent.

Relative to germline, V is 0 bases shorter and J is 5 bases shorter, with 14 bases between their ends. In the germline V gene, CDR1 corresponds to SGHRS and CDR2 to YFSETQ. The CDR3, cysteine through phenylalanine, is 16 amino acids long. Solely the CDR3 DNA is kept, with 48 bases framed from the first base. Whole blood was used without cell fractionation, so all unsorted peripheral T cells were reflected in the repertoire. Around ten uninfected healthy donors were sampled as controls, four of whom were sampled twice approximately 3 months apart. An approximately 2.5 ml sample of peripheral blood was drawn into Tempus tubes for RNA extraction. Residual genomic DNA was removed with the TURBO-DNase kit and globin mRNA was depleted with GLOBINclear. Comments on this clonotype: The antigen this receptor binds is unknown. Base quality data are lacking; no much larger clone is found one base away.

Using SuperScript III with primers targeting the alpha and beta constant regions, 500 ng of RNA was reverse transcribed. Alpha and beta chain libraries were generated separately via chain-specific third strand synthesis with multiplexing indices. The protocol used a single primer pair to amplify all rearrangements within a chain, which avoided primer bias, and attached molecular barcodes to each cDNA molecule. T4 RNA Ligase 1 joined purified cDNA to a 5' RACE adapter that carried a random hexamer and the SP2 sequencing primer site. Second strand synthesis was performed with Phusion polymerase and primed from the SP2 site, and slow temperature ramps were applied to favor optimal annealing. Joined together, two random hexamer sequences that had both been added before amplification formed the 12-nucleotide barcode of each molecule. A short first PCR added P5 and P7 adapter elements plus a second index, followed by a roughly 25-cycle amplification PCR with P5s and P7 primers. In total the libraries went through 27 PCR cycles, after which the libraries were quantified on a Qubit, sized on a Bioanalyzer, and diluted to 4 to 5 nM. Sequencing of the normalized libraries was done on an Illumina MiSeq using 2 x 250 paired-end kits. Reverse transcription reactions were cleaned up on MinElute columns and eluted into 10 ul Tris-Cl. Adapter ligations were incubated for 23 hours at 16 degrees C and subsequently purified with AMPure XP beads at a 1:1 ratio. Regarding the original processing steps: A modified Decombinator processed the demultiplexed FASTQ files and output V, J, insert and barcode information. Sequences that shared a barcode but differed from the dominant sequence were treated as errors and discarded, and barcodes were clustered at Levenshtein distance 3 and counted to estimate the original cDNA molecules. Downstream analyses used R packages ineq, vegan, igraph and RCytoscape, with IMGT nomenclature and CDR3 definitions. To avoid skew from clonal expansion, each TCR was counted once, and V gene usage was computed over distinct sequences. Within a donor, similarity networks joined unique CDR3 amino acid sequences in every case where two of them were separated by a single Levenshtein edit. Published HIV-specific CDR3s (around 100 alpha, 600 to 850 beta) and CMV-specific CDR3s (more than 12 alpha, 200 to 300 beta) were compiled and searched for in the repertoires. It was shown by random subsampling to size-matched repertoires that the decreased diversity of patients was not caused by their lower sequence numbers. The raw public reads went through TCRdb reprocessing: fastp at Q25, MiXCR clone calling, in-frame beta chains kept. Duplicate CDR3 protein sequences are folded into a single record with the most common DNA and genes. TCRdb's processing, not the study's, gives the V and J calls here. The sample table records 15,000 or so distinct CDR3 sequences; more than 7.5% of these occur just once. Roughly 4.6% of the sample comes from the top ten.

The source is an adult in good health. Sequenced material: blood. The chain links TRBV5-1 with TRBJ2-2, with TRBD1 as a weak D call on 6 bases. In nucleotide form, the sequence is TGCGCCAGCAGCTTGGAAGGCCAAAGGGGGACCGGGGAGCTGTTTTTT. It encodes CASSLEGQRGTGELFF. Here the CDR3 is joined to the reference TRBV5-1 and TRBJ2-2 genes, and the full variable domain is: KAGVTQTPRYLIKTRGQQVTLSCSPISGHRSVSWYQQTPGQGLQFLFEYFSETQRNKGNFPGRFSGRQFSNSRSEMNVSTLELGDSALYLCASSLEGQRGTGELFFGEGSRLTVL.